A single sample is the source of the 19 T cell receptor beta chains below, sequenced in a study of blood T cells in healthy people across ages. PCR was performed a second time for roughly 7 to 11 cycles using a sample-barcoded 5' primer and a J-beta primer mix. TCRdb re-called the 5' RACE reads with MiXCR, one entry per CDR3 protein. Here the sample spans about 380,000 distinct CDR3 sequences, 52% being singletons. Sequenced: blood. These receptors all come from a man aged 60 to 75 in good health.

The chain has TRBV20-1 and TRBJ2-4, with D maybe TRBD1 (7 bases). CDR3 length equals 19 residues. The germline CDR1 and CDR2 sequences are DFQATT and SNEGSKA (reference sequence). Trimming stripped 0 bases from V and 0 bases from J, with 21 bases between. The CDR3 here is CSARDNGRGTELAKNIQYF. Written as DNA, the CDR3 is TGCAGTGCTAGAGATAACGGCCGGGGGACAGAATTAGCCAAAAACATTCAGTACTTC.

This chain links TRBV5-1 with TRBJ1-4; tentatively, D is TRBD1 (5 bases). CDR3 length: 16 amino acids. Looked up from germline, CDR1 is SGHRS and CDR2 is YFSETQ. V lost 6 bases and J 2 bases, leaving 17 bases between the germline ends. CDR3 sequence (DNA): TGCGCCAGCATCCGGACACCTGAGGGGACTAATGAAAAACTGTTTTTT. Its translation is CASIRTPEGTNEKLFF.

This chain uses TRBV18 with TRBJ1-2; 7 bases fit TRBD1. Losses at the gene ends were 3 bases for V and 0 bases for J; bases not matched to a gene: 1. The CDR3 is 14 residues long. Germline V lookup: CDR1 KGHSH, CDR2 LQKENI. CDR3 nucleotides: TGTGCCAGCTCACCGGACAGGTCTAACTATGGCTACACCTTC. Amino acids: CASSPDRSNYGYTF.

This rearrangement joins TRBV29-1 to TRBJ2-4; no clear D gene. Between the trimmed V and J ends, which lost 3 bases and 5 bases, there was a span of 8 bases. Germline CDR1 and CDR2: SQVTM and ANQGSEA. The CDR3 has 12 amino acids. The chain's CDR3 is CSVEAKENIQYF. The CDR3 bases are TGCAGCGTTGAGGCGAAAGAAAACATTCAGTACTTC.

The chain couples TRBV7-2 to TRBJ2-3, with unresolved D. CDR3 length equals 14 residues. CDR1 is SGHTA, CDR2 FQGNSA, per germline. Trimming cost V 7 bases and J 3 bases, with 14 bases left between them. The CDR3 nucleotides are TGTGCCAGCACCCCGCCCAGGAATACAGATACGCAGTATTTT. Protein product: CASTPPRNTDTQYF.

The chain uses TRBV6-2 or TRBV6-3 and TRBJ1-6; D uncertain. The CDR3 is 13 residues long. Germline V gene lookup returns CDR1 MNHEY and CDR2 SVGEGT. V lost 6 bases to trimming and J lost 14 bases, with 17 bases between them. CDR3 protein: CASSRDFTSTLHF. Here the CDR3 DNA reads TGTGCCAGCAGCCGGGATTTCACATCCACCCTCCACTTT.

The gene calls are TRBV12-3 or TRBV12-4 and TRBJ2-2; 9 bases are a match to TRBD1. The trim removed 7 bases at V and 3 bases at J, leaving 3 bases unmatched. The CDR3 has 14 amino acids. The CDR3: CASNDRGDTGELFF. The CDR3 DNA reads as TGTGCCAGCAACGACAGGGGGGACACCGGGGAGCTGTTTTTT.

The chain combines TRBV3-1 with TRBJ2-4; tentative D call: TRBD1 (5 bases). The CDR3 is 18 amino acids. Per the germline V gene, CDR1 is LGHDT and CDR2 is YNNKEL (reference sequence). Trimming pared 0 bases from V and 0 bases from J, leaving 15 bases between. CDR3: CASSQDRQGAIAKNIQYF. The CDR3 DNA is TGTGCCAGCAGCCAAGACCGGCAGGGTGCAATAGCCAAAAACATTCAGTACTTC.

This clonotype was seen repeatedly, ten times or more. The chain is built from TRBV3-1 and TRBJ2-3, with unresolved D. Germline CDR1 LGHDT, CDR2 YNNKEL (reference sequence). V was trimmed by 1 base and J by 3 bases, leaving 8 bases between them. The CDR3 is 14 residues long. For the CDR3, the DNA is TGTGCCAGCAGCCAAGGTACTATTACAGATACGCAGTATTTT. Translated, it gives CASSQGTITDTQYF.

The rearrangement joins TRBV7-3 to TRBJ2-3; no firm D call. This CDR3 has 18 residues. Germline lookup yields CDR1 SGHTA and CDR2 FQGTGA. Trimming removed 5 bases from V and 1 base from J, with 22 bases in between. This CDR3 is CASSHQPRAVGRTDTQYF. CDR3 coding DNA: TGTGCCAGCAGCCACCAACCCCGGGCAGTCGGTCGCACAGATACGCAGTATTTT.

V usage is TRBV29-1 and J usage is TRBJ2-5, with 8 bases matching TRBD1. Germline CDR1 SQVTM, CDR2 ANQGSEA. The CDR3 loop spans 13 amino acids. J was trimmed by 3 bases and V by 7 bases; bases with no gene match: 7. CDR3 sequence reads: CSAGTGREETQYF. The CDR3 region has the DNA TGCAGCGCCGGGACAGGACGAGAAGAGACCCAGTACTTC.

This clonotype was counted only a few times. The chain is built from TRBV7-9 and TRBJ2-7; 7 bases are shared with TRBD1. This CDR3 comprises 14 residues. Trimming took 6 bases from V and 1 from J; bases not matched to a gene: 6. The germline CDR1 and CDR2 sequences are SEHNR and FQNEAQ (reference sequence). CDR3 sequence reads: CASSRTGSSYEQYF. The CDR3, as DNA: TGTGCCAGCAGTCGGACAGGCTCTTCCTACGAGCAGTACTTC.

The rearrangement joins TRBV27 to TRBJ2-7; tentatively, D is TRBD1 or TRBD2 (5 bases each). The CDR3 covers 14 residues. Trimming removed 7 bases at V and 2 bases at J, with 15 bases between. From germline, CDR1 is MNHEY and CDR2 SMNVEV (reference sequence). The DNA of the CDR3 is TGTGCCAGCAATCAATTGATGGGGGCCTACGAGCAGTACTTC. It specifies CASNQLMGAYEQYF.

The rearrangement joins TRBV5-1 to TRBJ2-1; either TRBD1 or TRBD2 may supply D (5 bases each). There are 16 residues in the CDR3. CDR1 and CDR2 (germline): SGHRS, YFSETQ. V was trimmed by 2 bases and J by 2 bases, leaving 14 bases between them. For the CDR3, the DNA is TGCGCCAGCAGCTTTCTGGGGCGGGCCGCCTACAATGAGCAGTTCTTC. This gives the protein CASSFLGRAAYNEQFF.

The rearrangement uses TRBV11-1 and TRBJ2-2; 8 bases match TRBD1. In germline, CDR1 is SGHAT, CDR2 FQDESV (reference sequence). CDR3 length equals 16 residues. J gave up 1 base and V 5 bases, and 6 bases lay outside the gene matches. The CDR3 coding sequence is TGTGCCAGCAGCCCTGACAGGGGAGGGAACACCGGGGAGCTGTTTTTT. Protein sequence: CASSPDRGGNTGELFF.

This clonotype came up a few times. The rearrangement uses TRBV20-1 and TRBJ1-1, with a tentative D call TRBD1 (5 bases). The CDR3 is 12 amino acids. V was pared by 6 bases and J by 6 bases, with 14 bases between. Germline assignment: CDR1 DFQATT and CDR2 SNEGSKA (reference sequence). The CDR3 DNA reads as TGCAGTGCGGGGGAGAGTTGGCCTGAAGCTTTCTTT. Residues: CSAGESWPEAFF.

This clonotype was seen a handful of times. The chain employs TRBV14 and TRBJ1-5; possible D gene TRBD1, 5 bases. Trimming stripped 3 bases from V and 7 bases from J, with 19 bases between. The length of the CDR3 is 16 residues. CDR1 SGHDN and CDR2 FVKESK come from the germline V gene. CDR3: CASSHKGSRENQPQHF. CDR3 DNA sequence: TGTGCCAGCAGCCATAAAGGCTCCAGGGAAAACCAGCCCCAGCATTTT. The whole variable domain, filled in from reference TRBV14 and TRBJ1-5, reads EAGVTQFPSHSVIEKGQTVTLRCDPISGHDNLYWYRRVMGKEIKFLLHFVKESKQDESGMPNNRFLAERTGGTYSTLKVQPAELEDSGVYFCASSHKGSRENQPQHFGDGTRLSIL.

This chain joins TRBV20-1 and TRBJ1-5; possibly TRBD1 for D (5 bases). Germline V CDR1 and CDR2: DFQATT, SNEGSKA (reference sequence). The V end lost 6 bases, the J end lost 4 bases, and 13 bases lay between the germline ends. The CDR3 has 13 residues. CDR3 nucleotides: TGCAGTGCCGCCGGACAAATTAATCAGCCCCAGCATTTT. This sequence encodes CSAAGQINQPQHF.

This clonotype was found a few times. The J gene is TRBJ1-2, the V gene TRBV7-2; 9 nucleotides line up with TRBD1. The CDR3 totals 15 residues. The germline V gene has CDR1 SGHTA and CDR2 FQGNSA. V lost 5 bases, J lost 5 bases, and 9 bases stayed unmatched. The CDR3 spells CASSALGTGNYGYTF. The CDR3 bases are TGTGCCAGCAGCGCTCTGGGGACAGGGAATTATGGCTACACCTTC.